This T cell receptor beta chain comes out of a study of PD-1 blockade in classical Hodgkin lymphoma (dated by TCRdb to 2018 to 2020). With respect to the entire study: Nivolumab dosing was 3 mg/kg intravenously every 2 weeks, continuing until either disease progression or unacceptable toxicity. The study used TCR beta sequencing and CyTOF to define a peripheral blood immune signature of response to PD-1 blockade in classical Hodgkin lymphoma. The study at large found these results: The study was restricted to a single clinical trial cohort, and the causes of repertoire differences, possibly disease activity or prior therapy, were left undefined. Newly diagnosed patients were reported to have lower baseline TCR diversity than healthy donors, and relapsed/refractory patients were reported to have lower baseline TCR diversity still. Trial patients with a complete response had baseline diversity similar to that of newly diagnosed patients, while partial responders and progressors had significantly lower diversity. Lower diversity was seen in patients whose nivolumab began less than 1 year after ASCT, and these patients were left out of later analyses so that immune reconstitution would not confound the results. CD4+ but not CD8+ TCR diversity rose significantly by C4D1 (p=0.0027 vs p=0.16), most apparent in complete responders (p=0.02).

There are 17 amino acids in the CDR3, from cysteine to phenylalanine inclusive. Just CDR3 DNA is preserved here, 51 bases in frame from base 1. V trim: 4 bases; J trim: 10 bases; unmatched bases: 16. The germline V gene (reference sequence) gives CDR1 as MNHEY and CDR2 as SMNVEV. The time point label here, explained by the study, means: cycle 2 day 1 (C2D1) of nivolumab. Every trial patient had relapsed after autologous stem cell transplantation, and cohorts A, B and C differed in prior brentuximab vedotin exposure. A total of fewer than 70 patients with relapsed/refractory classical Hodgkin lymphoma made up the trial cohort, and each patient's best overall response was complete response, partial response or progressive disease. In the multi-cohort phase II CheckMate 205 trial, trial patients received single-agent nivolumab. An independent review committee assessed best overall response by applying the 2007 International Working Group response criteria. Trial PBMCs were obtained immediately prior to nivolumab initiation (C1D1) and on therapy at cycle 2 day 1 and cycle 4 day 1. Peripheral blood was collected in 8 mL Vacutainer Cell Preparation Tubes, from which PBMCs were isolated by centrifugation and then cryopreserved.

The Qiagen DNeasy kit was used to extract genomic DNA from unsorted PBMCs and from the negatively selected CD4+ and CD8+ fractions. Amplification of TCR beta CDR3 regions was done by immunoSEQ multiplex PCR with primers that anneal to V and J segments. Amplification bias was minimized using a synthetic immune receptor repertoire, and residual bias was removed computationally after sequencing. From the authors' description of their analysis: Repertoire diversity was quantified as the Shannon entropy index using custom Python scripts. The unsorted, CD4+ and CD8+ repertoires were each analyzed separately, with the exception of combined analyses, where CD4+ and CD8+ sequences were merged in silico. Clonal expansion was defined as a frequency increase of at least 2-fold after treatment compared with C1D1, and clones undetected at baseline were assigned a pseudocount of 0.5. Singleton clones were defined as clones with 0 or 1 copy at C1D1, and non-singleton clones were defined as clones with 2 or more copies. By matching protein sequences in sorted samples from the same patient, clones expanded in unsorted samples were annotated as CD4+, CD8+ or unknown. Wilcoxon tests were applied to paired samples to test diversity changes from C1D1 to C4D1. Imported from immuneACCESS, the table was reduced by TCRdb to in-frame sequences with V and J called. These copies leave out some clones; in studies compared against another copy, an unresolved V gene accounts for under half, and the cause of the remainder is not known. Clone size and the V and J calls come from that table; the DNA yielded D and trimming. This sample has 6,000 to 8,500 clones in its table, and 76% of those were observed once. The ten largest clonotypes hold more than 45% of the sample.

To note about this clone: Its binding antigen is unknown. Per-base quality was not reported, and no clone a single base away is much larger than it.

The chain joins TRBV27 to TRBJ2-1, and 10 junctional nucleotides match TRBD2. The sample here was peripheral blood mononuclear cells (PBMCs), taken before the second cycle of nivolumab. The sequence derives from a human donor with classical Hodgkin lymphoma. The DNA reads as follows: TGTGCCAGCAGTTGGCTAGTCGGTACTAGCGGGAAGTTGGAGCAGTTCTTC. This gives the protein CASSWLVGTSGKLEQFF.